The T cell receptor (beta chain) described here comes from a study of blood T cell repertoires in COVID-19. Whole-study context: Whether acute or convalescent, the COVID-19 samples came from the United States, Italy and Spain. Sources were T cells, B-cell-depleted T cells, or PBMCs; the material itself was cDNA or gDNA.

The authors' processing: Nucleated cell number was recorded as an estimate derived from reference gene primer amplification. Method: immunoSEQ multiplex PCR; TCRdb's copy keeps in-frame clones and lacks some. The V and J calls and clone size were taken over from that table, and D and trimming were inferred from the DNA. Among about 74,000 clones listed, about nine tenths were seen once. V gave up 1 base and J gave up 1 base, with 17 bases separating them. Looked up from germline, CDR1 is LGHNA and CDR2 is YNFKEQ. This CDR3 is built from 17 residues. The genes are TRBV4-2 and TRBJ2-7, with a possible D match to TRBD2 (5 bases). What was sequenced was peripheral blood. The receptor was isolated from a human donor in a cohort sampled during active COVID-19. The CDR3 loop reads CASSQAGAVSASYEQYF. CDR3 DNA: TGTGCCAGCAGCCAAGCAGGAGCGGTTTCTGCGTCCTACGAGCAGTACTTC.